Presented here are 18 T cell receptor beta chains from one specimen sequenced in a study of T cells in localized non-small cell lung cancer. Clones were sequenced by immunoSEQ multiplex PCR, and TCRdb holds only the in-frame ones, with some missing. There are around 30,000 clones in the sample; 80% occur only once, and 15% to 20% lies in the top ten. The sample here was peripheral blood, taken before any cancer treatment. These receptors were obtained from a male donor at least 60 years old with stage III squamous cell lung carcinoma.

The gene calls are TRBV6-1 and TRBJ2-7, with TRBD2 identical over 11 bases. The germline CDR1 and CDR2 sequences are MNHNS and SASEGT. The CDR3 is made up of 13 amino acids. After removal of 6 bases from V and 7 bases from J, the junction contained 5 bases not matched to a gene. The DNA of the CDR3 is TGTGCCAGCAGACTAGCGGGGGTCGGTGAGCAGTACTTC. Residues: CASRLAGVGEQYF.

V gene TRBV7-2 combines with J gene TRBJ2-3; 9 bases fit TRBD2. The germline CDR1 and CDR2 sequences are SGHTA and FQGNSA. J was trimmed by 6 bases and V by 8 bases; bases with no gene match: 9. CDR3 length: 14 amino acids. Written as DNA, the CDR3 is TGTGCCAGCGCGGCTAGCGGGATGGAGGATACGCAGTATTTT. This translates into CASAASGMEDTQYF. Using reference TRBV7-2 and TRBJ2-3 for the parts outside the CDR3, the full variable domain is GAGVSQSPSNKVTEKGKDVELRCDPISGHTALYWYRQSLGQGLEFLIYFQGNSAPDKSGLPSDRFSAERTGGSVSTLTIQRTQQEDSAVYLCASAASGMEDTQYFGPGTRLTVL.

The V and J genes are TRBV30 and TRBJ2-2, with unresolved D. Trimming cost V 0 bases and J 4 bases, with 15 bases left between them. Germline V lookup: CDR1 GTSNPN, CDR2 SVGIG (reference sequence). The CDR3 consists of 16 residues. The CDR3 coding sequence is TGTGCCTGGAGTGTACTCTTTCCCTACGGCACCGGGGAGCTGTTTTTT. This encodes CAWSVLFPYGTGELFF.

V gene TRBV10-3 combines with J gene TRBJ1-5, with D possibly TRBD1 on 5 matching bases. The V end lost 11 bases, the J end lost 6 bases, and 17 bases lay between the germline ends. The V gene's germline CDR1 is ENHRY and CDR2 SYGVKD. This CDR3 has 13 residues. CDR3: CASRGKEGQPQHF. CDR3 in DNA: TGTGCCTCCCGGGGGAAAGAGGGTCAGCCCCAGCATTTT.

This CDR3 reads CASSFGQGDMDEQFF. The CDR3 DNA is TGTGCCAGCAGTTTTGGCCAGGGGGATATGGATGAGCAGTTCTTC. The genes are TRBV6-5 and TRBJ2-1; 7 bases align to TRBD1. CDR1 MNHEY and CDR2 SVGAGI come from the germline V gene. This CDR3 region has 15 residues. J gave up 8 bases and V 4 bases, and 11 bases lay outside the gene matches.

This clone was detected only a few times. This chain uses TRBV28 with TRBJ2-1, with 10 bases lining up with TRBD2. Germline V lookup: CDR1 MDHEN, CDR2 SYDVKM. This CDR3 comprises 15 residues. The J segment lost 6 bases and the V segment lost 5 bases, leaving 7 bases of the junction unmatched. This CDR3 reads CASSGGSGRFNEQFF. CDR3 DNA sequence: TGTGCCAGCAGTGGGGGTAGCGGGAGGTTCAATGAGCAGTTCTTC.

The chain is built from TRBV7-3 and TRBJ2-2; D is ambiguous. The V gene lost 5 bases and the J gene lost 4 bases, with 14 bases spanning the gap. Germline V gene lookup returns CDR1 SGHTA and CDR2 FQGTGA. The CDR3 has 15 amino acids. The CDR3 sequence: CASSPDGEVTGELFF. The CDR3 region has the DNA TGTGCCAGCAGCCCGGACGGTGAAGTCACCGGGGAGCTGTTTTTT.

This chain joins TRBV30 and TRBJ2-7; no firm D call. Germline V gives CDR1 GTSNPN, CDR2 SVGIG (reference sequence). Deletions cut 4 bases from V and 0 bases from J, with 10 bases between. The CDR3 runs 13 residues. The CDR3 protein is CAWTVLTSYEQYF. CDR3 DNA sequence: TGTGCCTGGACGGTGCTAACCTCCTACGAGCAGTACTTC.

The V call is TRBV7-2, the J call TRBJ2-4; 12 nucleotides agree with TRBD2. V shed 5 bases and J 9 bases; nucleotides not matched to a gene: 11. The CDR3 sequence is 16 residues long. Germline values: CDR1 SGHTA, CDR2 FQGNSA. The CDR3 sequence: CASSKGTSGGFGIQYF. CDR3 nucleotide sequence: TGTGCCAGCAGCAAAGGAACTAGCGGGGGGTTCGGCATTCAGTACTTC.

This chain joins TRBV5-1 and TRBJ2-2; perhaps D is TRBD1 or TRBD2 (5 bases each). V was clipped by 10 bases and J by 5 bases, with 18 bases between them. The length of the CDR3 is 14 residues. Germline V gives CDR1 SGHRS, CDR2 YFSETQ. CDR3 nucleotides: TGCGCCGCAAGGGACCCTCGGCGGACCGGGGAGCTGTTTTTT. Encoded protein: CAARDPRRTGELFF.

This clone was counted only a few times. The genes are TRBV6-5 and TRBJ2-1, with TRBD1 matching over 8 bases. Germline values: CDR1 MNHEY, CDR2 SVGAGI. V trimming: 5 bases; J trimming: 12 bases; junction bases outside the gene matches: 3. This CDR3 is 11 amino acids long. The CDR3 nucleotides read TGTGCCAGCAGTGACAGGGGTGGGCAGTTCTTC. Translation: CASSDRGGQFF.

V is TRBV19 and J is TRBJ1-1, with D unresolved. V gave up 5 bases and J gave up 1 base, with 11 bases separating them. CDR1 is LNHDA, CDR2 SQIVND, per germline (reference sequence). The CDR3 length is 14 residues. The CDR3 protein is CASSALSTNTEAFF. For the CDR3, the DNA is TGTGCCAGTAGTGCACTCTCTACGAACACTGAAGCTTTCTTT.

This chain connects TRBV4-3 to TRBJ1-1, with a possible D match to TRBD1 (5 bases). The CDR3 extends over 17 amino acids. Germline assignment: CDR1 LGHNA and CDR2 YSLEER. The V end lost 3 bases, the J end lost 3 bases, and 20 bases lay between the germline ends. The chain's CDR3 is CASSHHRDDAGDTEAFF. The CDR3 bases are TGCGCCAGCAGCCACCATCGGGATGATGCGGGGGACACTGAAGCTTTCTTT.

V is TRBV5-1 and J is TRBJ1-6; 8 bases are shared with TRBD1. Germline CDR1 reads SGHRS; CDR2 reads YFSETQ. The CDR3 is made up of 14 amino acids. V shed 2 bases, J shed 7 bases, and the junction held 2 bases outside the gene matches. The CDR3 nucleotides read TGCGCCAGCAGCTTTGGACAGGGAAATTCACCCCTCCACTTT. Protein: CASSFGQGNSPLHF. The variable domain in full, with the rest retrieved from reference TRBV5-1 and TRBJ1-6, is KAGVTQTPRYLIKTRGQQVTLSCSPISGHRSVSWYQQTPGQGLQFLFEYFSETQRNKGNFPGRFSGRQFSNSRSEMNVSTLELGDSALYLCASSFGQGNSPLHFGNGTRLTVT.

The V gene is TRBV6-5, the J gene TRBJ2-1, with unresolved D. V lost 6 bases, J lost 5 bases, and 8 bases lay in between. The CDR3 extends over 12 amino acids. Per germline, CDR1 MNHEY and CDR2 SVGAGI. In nucleotides, the CDR3 is TGTGCCAGCAGCCCTCTGAACAATGAGCAGTTCTTC. Translating it yields CASSPLNNEQFF.

This chain connects TRBV23-1 to TRBJ2-1, with TRBD2 matching over 8 bases. TRBV23-1 is filed as an ORF, its function uncertain. J gave up 1 base and V 3 bases, and 23 bases lay outside the gene matches. CDR3 length: 22 amino acids. The CDR3 spells CASSHLSRPGLGEVRSYNEQFF. The CDR3 DNA reads as TGCGCCAGCAGTCATTTGAGTCGACCGGGACTAGGGGAGGTTAGGTCCTACAATGAGCAGTTCTTC.

A note on this clone: This may stem from a read error, because a much larger clone lies one nucleotide away. V gene TRBV29-1 combines with J gene TRBJ2-7, with a weak D call TRBD2 (5 bases). V gave up 6 bases and J gave up 2 bases, with 14 bases separating them. CDR3 length: 13 amino acids. Germline-derived CDR1 and CDR2 are SQVTM and ANQGSEA. Here the CDR3 DNA reads TGCAGCGTCCCCCAAGGACTTGCCTACGAGCAGTACTTC. Translating gives CSVPQGLAYEQYF.

The V and J genes are TRBV7-2 and TRBJ2-5; 10 bases match TRBD1. The CDR3 contains 15 residues. CDR1 is SGHTA and CDR2 is FQGNSA in the germline V gene. The V segment lost 4 bases and the J segment 3 bases; nucleotides outside the gene matches: 5. CDR3 sequence reads: CASSYQGQGKETQYF. CDR3 nucleotides: TGTGCCAGCAGCTACCAGGGACAGGGGAAAGAGACCCAGTACTTC. Looking up the rest from reference TRBV7-2 and TRBJ2-5 gives the full variable domain: GAGVSQSPSNKVTEKGKDVELRCDPISGHTALYWYRQSLGQGLEFLIYFQGNSAPDKSGLPSDRFSAERTGGSVSTLTIQRTQQEDSAVYLCASSYQGQGKETQYFGPGTRLLVL.